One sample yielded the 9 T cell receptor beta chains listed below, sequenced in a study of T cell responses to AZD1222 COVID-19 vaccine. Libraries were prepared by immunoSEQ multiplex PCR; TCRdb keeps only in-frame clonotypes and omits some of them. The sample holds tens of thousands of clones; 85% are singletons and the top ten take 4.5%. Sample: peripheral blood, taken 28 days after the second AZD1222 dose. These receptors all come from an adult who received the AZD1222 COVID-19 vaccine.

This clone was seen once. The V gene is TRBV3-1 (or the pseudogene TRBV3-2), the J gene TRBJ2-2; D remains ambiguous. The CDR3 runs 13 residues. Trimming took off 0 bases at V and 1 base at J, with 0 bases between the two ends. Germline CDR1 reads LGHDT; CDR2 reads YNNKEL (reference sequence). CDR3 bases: TGTGCCAGCAGCCAAGAGAACACCGGGGAGCTGTTTTTT. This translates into CASSQENTGELFF.

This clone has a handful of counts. CDR3 bases: TGTGCCAGCAGCTCCAGCGGGGCTAGCGGGGCAGAGCAGTTCTTC. As protein: CASSSSGASGAEQFF. The chain uses TRBV11-3 and TRBJ2-1; TRBD2 matches 9 bases. Trimming cost V 4 bases and J 10 bases; bases outside gene matches: 11. Germline loops: CDR1 SGHNT, CDR2 YENEEA. The CDR3 runs 15 residues.

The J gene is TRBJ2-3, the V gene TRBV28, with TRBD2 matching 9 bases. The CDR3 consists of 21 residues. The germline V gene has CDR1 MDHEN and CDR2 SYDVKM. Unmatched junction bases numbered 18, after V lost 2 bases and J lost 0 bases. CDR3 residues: CASSLSRPGQAGGTSTDTQYF. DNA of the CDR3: TGTGCCAGCAGTTTAAGTCGGCCAGGGCAGGCGGGAGGGACTAGCACAGATACGCAGTATTTT.

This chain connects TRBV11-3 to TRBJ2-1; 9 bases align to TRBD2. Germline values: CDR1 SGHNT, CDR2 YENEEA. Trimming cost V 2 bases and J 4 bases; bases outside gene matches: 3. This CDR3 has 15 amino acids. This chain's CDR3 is CASSLTAGGYNEQFF. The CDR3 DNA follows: TGTGCCAGCAGCTTAACCGCGGGAGGGTACAATGAGCAGTTCTTC.

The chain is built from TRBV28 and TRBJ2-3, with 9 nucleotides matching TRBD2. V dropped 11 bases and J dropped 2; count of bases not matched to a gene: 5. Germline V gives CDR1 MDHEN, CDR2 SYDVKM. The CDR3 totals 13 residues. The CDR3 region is CALGGRDTDTQYF. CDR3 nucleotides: TGTGCCTTAGGCGGGAGGGACACAGATACGCAGTATTTT.

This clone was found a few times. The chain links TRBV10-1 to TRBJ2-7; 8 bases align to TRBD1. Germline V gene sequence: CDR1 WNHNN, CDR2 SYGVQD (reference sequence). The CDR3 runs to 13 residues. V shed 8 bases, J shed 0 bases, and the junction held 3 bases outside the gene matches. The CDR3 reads CASSGQDSYEQYF. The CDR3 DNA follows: TGCGCCAGCTCGGGACAGGACTCCTACGAGCAGTACTTC.

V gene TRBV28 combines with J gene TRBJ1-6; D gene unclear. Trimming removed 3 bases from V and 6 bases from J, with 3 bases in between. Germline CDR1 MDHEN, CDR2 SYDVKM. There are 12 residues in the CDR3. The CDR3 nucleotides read TGTGCCAGCAGTTTTAGTAATTCACCCCTCCACTTT. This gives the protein CASSFSNSPLHF.

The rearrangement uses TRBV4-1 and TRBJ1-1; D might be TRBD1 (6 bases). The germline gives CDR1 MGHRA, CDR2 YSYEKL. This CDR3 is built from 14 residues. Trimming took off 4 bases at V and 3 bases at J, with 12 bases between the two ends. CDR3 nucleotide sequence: TGCGCCAGCAGCCCGGGGGGGCAAGACACTGAAGCTTTCTTT. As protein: CASSPGGQDTEAFF.

The CDR3 here is CASSPLLWTEAFF. In DNA, the CDR3 is TGCGCCAGCAGCCCCCTCCTTTGGACTGAAGCTTTCTTT. The V gene is TRBV4-3, the J gene TRBJ1-1; D is ambiguous. Between the trimmed V and J ends, which lost 4 bases and 5 bases, there was a span of 11 bases. This CDR3 has 13 amino acids. From germline, CDR1 is LGHNA and CDR2 YSLEER.